This T cell receptor (beta chain) emerged from a study of cytomegalovirus exposure and HLA in healthy donors. The PCR ran on 60 Vbeta and 13 Jbeta primers. This table comes from immunoSEQ multiplex PCR, and its TCRdb copy is limited to in-frame clones, with some not included. The repertoire holds about 130,000 clones, with roughly four fifths as singletons. On this clone: Antigen specificity is unknown.

Study findings and constraints: Rarity held for most TCR sequences, but there were some public TCRs that occurred in many donors. Most of the TCR beta V segments (in an earlier analysis) were productive either about 87% or about 30% of the time.

The clonotype originates from a woman in her forties or fifties in good health and CMV-seropositive. The sequenced sample consisted of PBMCs.

CDR3 bases: TGTGCCAGCACTCACGACATCTCTGGAAACACCATATATTTT. It encodes CASTHDISGNTIYF. The chain employs TRBV6-5 and TRBJ1-3; D not certain. The germline CDR1 and CDR2 sequences are MNHEY and SVGAGI. V shed 7 bases and J shed 0 bases, with 10 bases lying between them. CDR3 length: 14 amino acids.